This T cell receptor (beta chain) comes out of a study of blood T cell repertoires in COVID-19. Overall study context: Both acute and convalescent COVID-19 samples were obtained from the United States, Italy and Spain. Sources were T cells, B-cell-depleted T cells, or PBMCs; the material itself was cDNA or gDNA.

Recovery among Cohort 3 donors was established by two negative PCRs, clearance, or symptom resolution. The protocol was immunoSEQ multiplex PCR, while the TCRdb copy is restricted to in-frame clones and leaves out a portion. The sample yields 390,000 or so clones, roughly nine tenths seen once. This CDR3 has 15 residues. Germline V gives CDR1 MGHRA, CDR2 YSYEKL. Trimming pared 3 bases from V and 0 bases from J, leaving 11 bases between. Input material: PBMCs or T cells enriched from blood (not recorded which). The receptor was isolated from a man between 18 and 29 years old who had recovered from COVID-19. The chain links TRBV4-1 to TRBJ1-1; weak D call: TRBD1 (6 bases). The CDR3 here is CASSQERGLNTEAFF. CDR3 coding DNA: TGCGCCAGCAGCCAGGAAAGGGGGTTGAACACTGAAGCTTTCTTT.